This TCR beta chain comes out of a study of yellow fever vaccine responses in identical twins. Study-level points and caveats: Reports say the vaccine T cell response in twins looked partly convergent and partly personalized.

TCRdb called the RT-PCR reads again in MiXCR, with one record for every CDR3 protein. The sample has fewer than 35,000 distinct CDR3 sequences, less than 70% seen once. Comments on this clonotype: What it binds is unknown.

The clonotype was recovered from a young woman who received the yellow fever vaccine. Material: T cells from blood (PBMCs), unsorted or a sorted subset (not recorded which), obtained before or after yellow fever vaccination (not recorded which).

For the CDR3, the DNA is TGTGCCAGCAGAGCTAGCGGGCCGAACACCGGGGAGCTGTTTTTT. Protein: CASRASGPNTGELFF. The rearrangement uses TRBV2 and TRBJ2-2; 8 bases match TRBD2. The CDR3 extends over 15 amino acids. The germline V gene has CDR1 SNHLY and CDR2 FYNNEI. V lost 6 bases and J lost 0; bases outside the gene matches: 3.